The 24 T cell receptor beta chains below were found in one sample sequenced in a study of blood T cells in healthy people across ages. The authors ran a second PCR of about 7 to 11 cycles using a sample-barcoded 5' primer and a J-beta primer mix. A single record per CDR3 protein comes from TCRdb applying MiXCR to the 5' RACE reads. This table has 870,000 or so distinct CDR3 sequences, under 30% appearing once. What was sequenced was blood. These TCRs come from an elderly woman in good health.

This clonotype occurred many times. The chain uses TRBV18 and TRBJ2-5, with unresolved D. The germline V gene encodes CDR1 KGHSH and CDR2 LQKENI. The length of the CDR3 is 13 residues. Trimming removed 1 base from V and 3 bases from J, with 6 bases in between. Here the CDR3 DNA reads TGTGCCAGCTCACCACAGGAGAAAGAGACCCAGTACTTC. This encodes CASSPQEKETQYF.

A note on this clonotype: This clone may be a read error of a much larger clone one base away. The chain joins TRBV10-3 to TRBJ2-3; possible D gene TRBD1, 6 bases. Germline CDR1 is ENHRY and CDR2 is SYGVKD. The CDR3 covers 15 residues. Trimming took off 4 bases at V and 0 bases at J, with 11 bases between the two ends. The CDR3: CAISGGQGSTDTQYF. The CDR3 bases are TGTGCCATCAGTGGAGGGCAGGGGAGCACAGATACGCAGTATTTT.

Ten or more counts support this clonotype. V is TRBV20-1 and J is TRBJ2-5, with 9 bases matching TRBD2. V trimming: 6 bases; J trimming: 5 bases; junction bases outside the gene matches: 16. CDR1 and CDR2 from the germline V gene are DFQATT and SNEGSKA (reference sequence). The CDR3 consists of 16 residues. As DNA, the CDR3 is TGCAGTGCACCAATACGCGGGGGGGGAAAAGGCGAGACCCAGTACTTC. Its translation: CSAPIRGGGKGETQYF.

This clonotype was seen only a few times. The V and J genes are TRBV7-8 and TRBJ1-1, with unresolved D. The CDR3 length is 15 residues. CDR1 and CDR2 (germline): SGHVS, FQNEAQ. Trimming pared 5 bases from V and 1 base from J, leaving 14 bases between. The CDR3 reads CASSPRLVENTEAFF. The CDR3 nucleotides read TGTGCCAGCAGCCCTAGGCTGGTAGAGAACACTGAAGCTTTCTTT.

This clonotype was picked up many times. The chain is built from TRBV9 and TRBJ2-1; D is unclear. The germline CDR1 and CDR2 sequences are SGDLS and YYNGEE. This CDR3 region has 16 residues. Trimming left V 0 bases short and J 8 bases short, with 18 bases between. CDR3 sequence: CASSVDHSVLFHEQFF. CDR3 bases: TGTGCCAGCAGCGTAGACCACAGCGTACTCTTCCATGAGCAGTTCTTC. The full variable domain, its missing parts supplied by reference TRBV9 and TRBJ2-1, is DSGVTQTPKHLITATGQRVTLRCSPRSGDLSVYWYQQSLDQGLQFLIQYYNGEERAKGNILERFSAQQFPDLHSELNLSSLELGDSALYFCASSVDHSVLFHEQFFGPGTRLTVL.

Details on this clonotype: Sequence at one end of the junction differs from germline and may be a read error. The J gene is TRBJ1-4, the V gene TRBV12-3 or TRBV12-4, with 9 bases aligning to TRBD1. The CDR3 is 15 residues long. The CDR3 spells CASSPGTGTNEKPFF. For the CDR3, the DNA is TGTGCCAGCAGTCCTGGGACAGGGACCAATGAAAAACCGTTTTTT.

This clonotype has only one observation. This sequence joins TRBV20-1 and TRBJ1-2; 9 bases align to TRBD1. CDR3 length: 12 amino acids. V shed 6 bases, J shed 8 bases, and the junction held 7 bases outside the gene matches. Per germline, CDR1 DFQATT and CDR2 SNEGSKA (reference sequence). This CDR3 reads CSAPDRGDGYTF. DNA for the CDR3: TGCAGTGCACCGGACAGGGGAGACGGCTACACCTTC.

This clonotype was seen at least ten times. The J gene is TRBJ2-3, the V gene TRBV12-3 or TRBV12-4, with 11 nucleotides matching TRBD2. V trimming: 3 bases; J trimming: 4 bases; junction bases outside the gene matches: 6. The CDR3 runs 16 residues. CDR3 coding DNA: TGTGCCAGCAGTTTGCTTAGCGGGGGGGCAGCAGATACGCAGTATTTT. Amino acids: CASSLLSGGAADTQYF.

This clonotype occurred a few times. J is TRBJ1-6 and V is TRBV7-2; perhaps TRBD1 as D (5 bases). Germline CDR1 and CDR2: SGHTA and FQGNSA. The CDR3 spans 16 residues. The V gene lost 2 bases and the J gene lost 10 bases, with 18 bases spanning the gap. This CDR3 is CASSLLFGRVGSPLHF. DNA for the CDR3: TGTGCCAGCAGCTTACTCTTTGGCAGGGTAGGCTCACCCCTCCACTTT. Together with reference TRBV7-2 and TRBJ1-6, the CDR3 gives the full variable domain: GAGVSQSPSNKVTEKGKDVELRCDPISGHTALYWYRQSLGQGLEFLIYFQGNSAPDKSGLPSDRFSAERTGGSVSTLTIQRTQQEDSAVYLCASSLLFGRVGSPLHFGNGTRLTVT.

The J gene is TRBJ2-1, the V gene TRBV30; 11 nucleotides line up with TRBD1. From germline, CDR1 is GTSNPN and CDR2 SVGIG (reference sequence). Unmatched junction bases numbered 5, after V lost 0 bases and J lost 7 bases. The CDR3 runs to 15 residues. For the CDR3, the DNA is TGTGCCTGGAGTGTACTAGGGACAGGGGGGAATGAGCAGTTCTTC. It is translated as CAWSVLGTGGNEQFF. Supplemented by reference TRBV30 and TRBJ2-1, the full variable domain reads SQTIHQWPATLVQPVGSPLSLECTVEGTSNPNLYWYRQAAGRGLQLLFYSVGIGQISSEVPQNLSASRPQDRQFILSSKKLLLSDSGFYLCAWSVLGTGGNEQFFGPGTRLTVL.

As to this clonotype: Just one base apart from a much larger clone, this may be a read error. This rearrangement joins TRBV6-6 to TRBJ2-3; a weak D match, TRBD1 (5 bases). The CDR3 spans 14 residues. Germline lookup yields CDR1 MNHNY and CDR2 SVGAGI (reference sequence). The CDR3 bases are TGTGCCAGCATTCAGGGAAGGAGCACAGGTACGCAGTATTTT. It codes for CASIQGRSTGTQYF.

This clonotype occurred many times. V and J are TRBV11-2 and TRBJ2-5; 9 positions agree with TRBD1. The CDR3 is 15 amino acids. Germline CDR1 SGHAT, CDR2 FQNNGV. Trimming cost V 5 bases and J 5 bases; bases outside gene matches: 9. The CDR3 reads CASSANRGRGETQYF. In nucleotides, the CDR3 is TGTGCCAGCAGCGCAAACAGGGGGCGCGGGGAGACCCAGTACTTC. The variable domain in full, completed from reference TRBV11-2 and TRBJ2-5, reads EAGVAQSPRYKIIEKRQSVAFWCNPISGHATLYWYQQILGQGPKLLIQFQNNGVVDDSQLPKDRFSAERLKGVDSTLKIQPAKLEDSAVYLCASSANRGRGETQYFGPGTRLLVL.

The rearrangement links TRBV30 to TRBJ1-2; no clear D. The CDR3 has 12 residues. The germline V and J ends were trimmed by 2 bases and 8 bases, with 12 bases remaining between them. Germline CDR1 reads GTSNPN; CDR2 reads SVGIG (reference sequence). CDR3 sequence reads: CAWSMGAGGYTF. CDR3 in DNA: TGTGCCTGGAGTATGGGTGCCGGCGGCTACACCTTC.

This clonotype was recorded at least ten times. CDR3 DNA sequence: TGTGCCAGCAGCGCACGGGGGTCCTTCTATGGCTACACCTTC. Translated: CASSARGSFYGYTF. This sequence joins TRBV27 and TRBJ1-2, with D maybe TRBD1 (5 bases). Germline CDR1 MNHEY, CDR2 SMNVEV (reference sequence). Deletions cut 6 bases from V and 4 bases from J, with 15 bases between. CDR3 length: 14 residues.

V is TRBV2 and J is TRBJ2-5; 9 nucleotides line up with TRBD1. TRBJ2-7 explains the end of the DNA better; the J call may be wrong. The V gene's germline CDR1 is SNHLY and CDR2 FYNNEI. The CDR3 contains 17 residues. DNA for the CDR3: TGTGCCAGCAGCAAACAAAGGTACAGGGGGCAGAGGAACGAGCAGTACTTC. As protein: CASSKQRYRGQRNEQYF.

In this sample, this clonotype turned up a few times. The chain has TRBV9 and TRBJ2-5, with a tentative D call TRBD2 (5 bases). TRBJ2-7 explains the end of the DNA better; the J call may be wrong. The CDR3 contains 15 residues. The germline V gene encodes CDR1 SGDLS and CDR2 YYNGEE. The CDR3 sequence: CASSLTEWSGDEQYF. Written as DNA, the CDR3 is TGTGCCAGCAGCCTCACCGAGTGGTCCGGGGACGAGCAGTACTTC.

The CDR3 nucleotides are TGTGCCAGCAGCTTGTCGGCTAGCGGGGGGGCAGATACGCAGTATTTT. Encoded protein: CASSLSASGGADTQYF. This chain links TRBV7-2 with TRBJ2-3, with 12 bases aligning to TRBD2. J gave up 4 bases and V 3 bases, and 5 bases lay outside the gene matches. Germline V lookup: CDR1 SGHTA, CDR2 FQGNSA. The CDR3 has 16 residues.

A note on this clonotype: One base away lies a much larger clone, so this may be a sequencing read error. This rearrangement joins TRBV24-1 to TRBJ2-5, with 7 bases aligning to TRBD1. The length of the CDR3 is 14 residues. Germline V gene lookup returns CDR1 KGHDR and CDR2 SFDVKD. Losses at the gene ends were 4 bases for V and 5 bases for J; bases not matched to a gene: 6. The DNA of the CDR3 is TGTGCCACCAGTGACCCGACAGGGTGGGAGACCCAGTACTTC. Its translation: CATSDPTGWETQYF.

The chain is built from TRBV27 and TRBJ2-6; TRBD2 might be the D (6 bases). V lost 4 bases, J lost 5 bases, and 12 bases lay in between. The CDR3 extends over 15 amino acids. The V gene's germline CDR1 is MNHEY and CDR2 SMNVEV (reference sequence). The CDR3 loop is CASSSEGGRANVLTF. CDR3 sequence (DNA): TGTGCCAGCAGTTCGGAGGGTGGTAGGGCCAACGTCCTGACTTTC.

This clonotype occurred a few times. The chain combines TRBV18 with TRBJ2-4, with D perhaps matching TRBD2 (5 bases). Germline-derived CDR1 and CDR2 are KGHSH and LQKENI. CDR3 size: 15 residues. V dropped 0 bases and J dropped 11 bases, with 17 bases sitting between them. CDR3 in DNA: TGTGCCAGCTCACCACCGGACTCCCCGAAGAACGTTCAGTACTTC. It translates to CASSPPDSPKNVQYF. Based on the CDR3 plus reference TRBV18 and TRBJ2-4, the full variable domain is NAGVMQNPRHLVRRRGQEARLRCSPMKGHSHVYWYRQLPEEGLKFMVYLQKENIIDESGMPKERFSAEFPKEGPSILRIQQVVRGDSAAYFCASSPPDSPKNVQYFGAGTRLSVL.

This clonotype was observed at least ten times. The chain has TRBV6-6 and TRBJ1-2; 7 nucleotides line up with TRBD1. The CDR3 sequence is 15 residues long. Germline V CDR1 and CDR2: MNHNY, SVGAGI (reference sequence). With 5 bases clipped from V and 2 bases from J, the junction kept 8 bases outside the gene matches. The CDR3 spells CASSPRQGGNYGYTF. In DNA, the CDR3 is TGTGCCAGCAGTCCCCGACAGGGCGGGAACTATGGCTACACCTTC.

This clonotype was counted many times. The rearrangement uses TRBV6-2 or TRBV6-3 and TRBJ1-6, with a weak D call TRBD1 (6 bases). The CDR3 runs to 16 residues. Trimming cost V 6 bases and J 6 bases, with 18 bases left between them. Germline CDR1 MNHEY, CDR2 SVGEGT. For the CDR3, the DNA is TGTGCCAGCAGCTTCGACGGGGGCGTAGGTAATTCACCCCTCCACTTT. Protein sequence: CASSFDGGVGNSPLHF.

The chain uses TRBV29-1 and TRBJ1-1; D is unresolved. The CDR3 runs 11 residues. CDR1 is SQVTM and CDR2 is ANQGSEA in the germline V gene. Trimming left V 5 bases short and J 5 bases short, with 9 bases between. The CDR3 sequence is CSVFGGTEAFF. The CDR3 nucleotides read TGCAGCGTTTTCGGTGGAACTGAAGCTTTCTTT. Full variable domain (rest looked up from reference TRBV29-1 and TRBJ1-1): SAVISQKPSRDICQRGTSLTIQCQVDSQVTMMFWYRQQPGQSLTLIATANQGSEATYESGFVIDKFPISRPNLTFSTLTVSNMSPEDSSIYLCSVFGGTEAFFGQGTRLTVV.

This clonotype was picked up a small number of times. A read error is possible here, since a much larger clone lies one base away. The chain employs TRBV5-1 and TRBJ2-3; the D gene is possibly TRBD1 (5 bases). The germline CDR1 and CDR2 sequences are SGHRS and YFSETQ. The CDR3 has 14 residues. This CDR3 is CASSLSLRVDTRYF. The CDR3 bases are TGCGCCAGCAGCTTGTCGCTCAGGGTTGATACGCGGTATTTT.